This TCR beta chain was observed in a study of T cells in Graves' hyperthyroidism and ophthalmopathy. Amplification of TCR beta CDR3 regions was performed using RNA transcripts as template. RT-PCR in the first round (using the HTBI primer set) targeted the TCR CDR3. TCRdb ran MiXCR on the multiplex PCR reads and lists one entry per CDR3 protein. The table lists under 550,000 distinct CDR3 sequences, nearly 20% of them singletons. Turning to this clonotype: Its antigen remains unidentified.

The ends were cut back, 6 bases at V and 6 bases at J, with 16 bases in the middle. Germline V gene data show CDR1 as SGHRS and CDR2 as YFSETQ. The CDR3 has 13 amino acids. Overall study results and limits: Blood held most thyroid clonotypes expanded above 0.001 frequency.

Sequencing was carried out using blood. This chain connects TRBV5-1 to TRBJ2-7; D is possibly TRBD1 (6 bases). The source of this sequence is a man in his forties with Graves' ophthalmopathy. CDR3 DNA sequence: TGCGCCAGCAAATCCCGGACAGACCTCGAGCAGTACTTC. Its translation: CASKSRTDLEQYF.